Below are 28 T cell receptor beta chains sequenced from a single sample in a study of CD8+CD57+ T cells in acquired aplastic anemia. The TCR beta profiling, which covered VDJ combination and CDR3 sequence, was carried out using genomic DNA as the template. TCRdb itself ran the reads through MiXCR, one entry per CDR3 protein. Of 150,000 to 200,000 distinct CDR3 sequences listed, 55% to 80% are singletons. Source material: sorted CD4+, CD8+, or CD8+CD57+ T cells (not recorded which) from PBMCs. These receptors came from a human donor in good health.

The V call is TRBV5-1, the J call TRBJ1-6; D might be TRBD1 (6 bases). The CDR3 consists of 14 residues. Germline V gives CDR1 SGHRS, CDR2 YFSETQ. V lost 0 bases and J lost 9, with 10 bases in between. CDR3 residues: CASSLARGISPLHF. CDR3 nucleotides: TGCGCCAGCAGCTTGGCTAGGGGGATTTCACCCCTCCACTTT. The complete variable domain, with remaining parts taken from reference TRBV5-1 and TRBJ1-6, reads KAGVTQTPRYLIKTRGQQVTLSCSPISGHRSVSWYQQTPGQGLQFLFEYFSETQRNKGNFPGRFSGRQFSNSRSEMNVSTLELGDSALYLCASSLARGISPLHFGNGTRLTVT.

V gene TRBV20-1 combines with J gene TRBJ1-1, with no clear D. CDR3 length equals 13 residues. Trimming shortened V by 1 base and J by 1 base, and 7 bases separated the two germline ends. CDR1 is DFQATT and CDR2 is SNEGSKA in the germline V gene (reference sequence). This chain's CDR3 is CSARVPGNTEAFF. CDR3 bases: TGCAGTGCTAGAGTCCCAGGGAACACTGAAGCTTTCTTT.

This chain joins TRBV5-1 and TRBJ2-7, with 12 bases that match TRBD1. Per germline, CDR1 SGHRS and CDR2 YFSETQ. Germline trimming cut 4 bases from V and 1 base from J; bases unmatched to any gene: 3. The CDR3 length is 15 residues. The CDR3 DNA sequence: TGCGCCAGCAGCGAGGGACAGGGGGCATCCTACGAGCAGTACTTC. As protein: CASSEGQGASYEQYF. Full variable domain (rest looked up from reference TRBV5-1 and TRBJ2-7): KAGVTQTPRYLIKTRGQQVTLSCSPISGHRSVSWYQQTPGQGLQFLFEYFSETQRNKGNFPGRFSGRQFSNSRSEMNVSTLELGDSALYLCASSEGQGASYEQYFGPGTRLTVT.

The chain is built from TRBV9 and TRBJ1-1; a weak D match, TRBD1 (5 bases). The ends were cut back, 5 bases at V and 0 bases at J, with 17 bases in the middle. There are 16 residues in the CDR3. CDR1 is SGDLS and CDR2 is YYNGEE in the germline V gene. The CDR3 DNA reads TGTGCCAGCAGTCCAGGAGAGGGGTCTATGAACACTGAAGCTTTCTTT. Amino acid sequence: CASSPGEGSMNTEAFF.

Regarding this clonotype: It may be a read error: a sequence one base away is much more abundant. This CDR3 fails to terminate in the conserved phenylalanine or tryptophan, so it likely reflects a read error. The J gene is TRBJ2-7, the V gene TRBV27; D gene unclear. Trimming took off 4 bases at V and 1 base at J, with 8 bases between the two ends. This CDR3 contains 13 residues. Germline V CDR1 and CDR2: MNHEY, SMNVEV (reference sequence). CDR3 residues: CASSYGWSYEQYL. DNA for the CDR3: TGTGCCAGCAGTTACGGGTGGTCCTACGAGCAGTACCTC.

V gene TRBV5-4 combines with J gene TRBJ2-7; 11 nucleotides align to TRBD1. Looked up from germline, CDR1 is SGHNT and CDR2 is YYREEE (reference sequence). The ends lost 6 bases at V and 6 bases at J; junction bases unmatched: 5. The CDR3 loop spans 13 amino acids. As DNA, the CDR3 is TGTGCCAGCACGTGGGGACAGGGGGGCGAGCAGTACTTC. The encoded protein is CASTWGQGGEQYF. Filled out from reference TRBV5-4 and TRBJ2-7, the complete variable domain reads ETGVTQSPTHLIKTRGQQVTLRCSSQSGHNTVSWYQQALGQGPQFIFQYYREEENGRGNFPPRFSGLQFPNYSSELNVNALELDDSALYLCASTWGQGGEQYFGPGTRLTVT.

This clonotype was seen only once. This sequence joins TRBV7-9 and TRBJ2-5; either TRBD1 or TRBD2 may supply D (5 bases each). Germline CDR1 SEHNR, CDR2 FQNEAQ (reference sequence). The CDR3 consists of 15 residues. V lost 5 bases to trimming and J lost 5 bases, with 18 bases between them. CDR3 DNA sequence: TGTGCCAGCAGCGGAAGGCAGCCTTGGGGGGAGACCCAGTACTTC. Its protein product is CASSGRQPWGETQYF.

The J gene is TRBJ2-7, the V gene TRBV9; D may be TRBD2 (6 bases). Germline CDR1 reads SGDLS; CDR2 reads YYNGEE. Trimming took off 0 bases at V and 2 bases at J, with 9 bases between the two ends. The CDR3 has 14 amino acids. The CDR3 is CASSVGSGTYEQYF. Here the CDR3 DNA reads TGTGCCAGCAGCGTAGGTAGCGGTACCTACGAGCAGTACTTC.

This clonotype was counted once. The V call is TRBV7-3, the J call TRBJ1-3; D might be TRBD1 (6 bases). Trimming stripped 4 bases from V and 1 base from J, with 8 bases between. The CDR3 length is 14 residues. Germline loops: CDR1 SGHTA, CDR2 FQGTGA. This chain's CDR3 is CASSSGTSGNTIYF. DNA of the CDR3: TGTGCCAGCAGCTCCGGGACATCTGGAAACACCATATATTTT.

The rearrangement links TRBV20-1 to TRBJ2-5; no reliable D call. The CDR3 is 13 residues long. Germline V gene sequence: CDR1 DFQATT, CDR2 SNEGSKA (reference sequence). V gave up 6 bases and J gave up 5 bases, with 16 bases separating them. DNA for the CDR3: TGCAGTGCCCGTCTCTCCGTTCGGGAGACCCAGTACTTC. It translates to CSARLSVRETQYF.

Here the CDR3 reads CASSAATGGTDTQYF. The CDR3 DNA reads as TGTGCCAGCAGTGCGGCGACAGGGGGCACAGATACGCAGTATTTT. This sequence joins TRBV2 and TRBJ2-3; 8 bases agree with TRBD1. Germline-derived CDR1 and CDR2 are SNHLY and FYNNEI. V shed 4 bases, J shed 1 base, and the junction held 4 bases outside the gene matches. The CDR3 is 15 amino acids.

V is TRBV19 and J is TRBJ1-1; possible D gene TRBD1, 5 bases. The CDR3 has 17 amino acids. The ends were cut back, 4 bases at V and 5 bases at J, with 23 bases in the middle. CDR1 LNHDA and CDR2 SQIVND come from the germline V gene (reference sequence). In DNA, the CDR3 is TGTGCCAGTAGTAAGGGCGACAGACGGCCCCTGGAGACTGAAGCTTTCTTT. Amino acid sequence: CASSKGDRRPLETEAFF.

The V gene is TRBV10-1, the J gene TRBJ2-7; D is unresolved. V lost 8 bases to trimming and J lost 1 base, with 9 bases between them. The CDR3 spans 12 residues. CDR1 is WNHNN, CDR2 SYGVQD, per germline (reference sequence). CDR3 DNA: TGCGCCAGCGGGTGGTTGTCCTACGAGCAGTACTTC. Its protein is CASGWLSYEQYF.

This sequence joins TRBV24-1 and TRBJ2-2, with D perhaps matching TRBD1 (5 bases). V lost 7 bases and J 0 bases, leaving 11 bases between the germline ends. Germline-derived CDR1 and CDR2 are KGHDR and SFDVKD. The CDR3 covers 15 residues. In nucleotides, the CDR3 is TGTGCCACCAGAGGACATTCGGCGAACACCGGGGAGCTGTTTTTT. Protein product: CATRGHSANTGELFF.

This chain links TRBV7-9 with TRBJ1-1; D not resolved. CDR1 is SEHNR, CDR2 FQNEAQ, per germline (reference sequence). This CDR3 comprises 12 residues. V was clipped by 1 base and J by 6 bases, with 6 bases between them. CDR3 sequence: CASSLGISEAFF. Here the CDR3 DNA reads TGTGCCAGCAGCTTAGGAATATCTGAAGCTTTCTTT.

The CDR3, as DNA: TGTGCCAGCAGCTTGGGGCCCTCAGGACCGATCTCCTACGAGCAGTACTTC. It specifies CASSLGPSGPISYEQYF. This chain links TRBV7-8 with TRBJ2-7; a weak D match, TRBD1 (5 bases). Germline V gene data show CDR1 as SGHVS and CDR2 as FQNEAQ. This CDR3 region has 17 residues. Trimming shortened V by 3 bases and J by 0 bases, and 18 bases separated the two germline ends.

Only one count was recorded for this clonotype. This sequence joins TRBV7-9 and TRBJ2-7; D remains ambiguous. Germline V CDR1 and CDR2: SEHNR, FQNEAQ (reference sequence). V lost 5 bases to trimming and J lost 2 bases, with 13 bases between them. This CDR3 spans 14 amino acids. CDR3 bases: TGTGCCAGCAGCCCCATCGTCGGACCCTACGAGCAGTACTTC. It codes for CASSPIVGPYEQYF.

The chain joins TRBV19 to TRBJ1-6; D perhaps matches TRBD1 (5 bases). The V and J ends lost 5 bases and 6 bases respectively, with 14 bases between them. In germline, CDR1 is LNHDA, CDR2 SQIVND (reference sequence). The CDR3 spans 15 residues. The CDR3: CASSARGGSNSPLHF. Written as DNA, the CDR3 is TGTGCCAGTAGTGCGCGGGGCGGCAGTAATTCACCCCTCCACTTT.

Here the CDR3 reads CASSFGTGRDEQYF. As DNA, the CDR3 is TGTGCCAGCAGCTTCGGGACCGGACGGGACGAGCAGTACTTC. The J gene is TRBJ2-7, the V gene TRBV7-9; tentatively, D is TRBD1 or TRBD2 (5 bases each). This CDR3 region has 14 residues. V lost 3 bases, J lost 5 bases, and 14 bases lay in between. Germline assignment: CDR1 SEHNR and CDR2 FQNEAQ (reference sequence).

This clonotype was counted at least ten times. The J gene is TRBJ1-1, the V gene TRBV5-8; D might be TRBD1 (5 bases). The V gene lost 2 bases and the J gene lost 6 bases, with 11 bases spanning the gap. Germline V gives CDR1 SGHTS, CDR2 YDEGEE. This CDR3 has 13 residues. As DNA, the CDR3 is TGTGCCAGCAGCTTCACAGGCTTCCCTGAAGCTTTCTTT. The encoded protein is CASSFTGFPEAFF.

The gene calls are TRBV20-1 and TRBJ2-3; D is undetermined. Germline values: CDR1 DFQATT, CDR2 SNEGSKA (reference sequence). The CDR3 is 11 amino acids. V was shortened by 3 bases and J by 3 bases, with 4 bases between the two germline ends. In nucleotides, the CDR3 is TGCAGTGCTAGTTCTACAGATACGCAGTATTTT. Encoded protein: CSASSTDTQYF.

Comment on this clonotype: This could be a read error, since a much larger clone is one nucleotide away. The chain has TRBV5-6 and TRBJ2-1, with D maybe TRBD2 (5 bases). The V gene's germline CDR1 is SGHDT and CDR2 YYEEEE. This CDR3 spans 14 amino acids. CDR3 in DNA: TGTGCCAGCACCCAGGACTCTCCCAGCAATGACCAGTTCTTC. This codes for CASTQDSPSNDQFF.

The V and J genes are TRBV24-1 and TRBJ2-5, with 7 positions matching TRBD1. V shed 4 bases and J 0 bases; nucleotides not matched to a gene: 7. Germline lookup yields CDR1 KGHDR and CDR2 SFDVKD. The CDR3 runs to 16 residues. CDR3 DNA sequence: TGTGCCACCAGTGAATACGGGACAGCTAACCAAGAGACCCAGTACTTC. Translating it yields CATSEYGTANQETQYF.

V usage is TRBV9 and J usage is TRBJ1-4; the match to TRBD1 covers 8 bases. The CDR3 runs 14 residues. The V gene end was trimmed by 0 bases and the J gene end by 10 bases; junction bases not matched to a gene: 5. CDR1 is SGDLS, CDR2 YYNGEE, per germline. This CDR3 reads CASSVGQGKGKLFF. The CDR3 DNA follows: TGTGCCAGCAGCGTAGGACAGGGGAAGGGAAAACTGTTTTTT.

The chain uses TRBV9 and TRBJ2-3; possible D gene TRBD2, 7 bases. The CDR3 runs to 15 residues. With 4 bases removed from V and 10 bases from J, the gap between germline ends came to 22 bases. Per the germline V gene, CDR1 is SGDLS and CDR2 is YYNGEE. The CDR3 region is CASSYRGAGSNAQYF. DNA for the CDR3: TGTGCCAGCAGCTATCGGGGGGCGGGCTCGAATGCGCAGTATTTT.

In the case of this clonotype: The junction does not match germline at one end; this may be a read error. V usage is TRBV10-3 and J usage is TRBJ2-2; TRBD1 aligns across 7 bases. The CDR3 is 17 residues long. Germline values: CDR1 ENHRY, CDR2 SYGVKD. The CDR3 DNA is TGTGCCATCAGTGAGTCCCATGGACAGGTTGGCACCGGGGAGCTGCTTTTT. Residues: CAISESHGQVGTGELLF.

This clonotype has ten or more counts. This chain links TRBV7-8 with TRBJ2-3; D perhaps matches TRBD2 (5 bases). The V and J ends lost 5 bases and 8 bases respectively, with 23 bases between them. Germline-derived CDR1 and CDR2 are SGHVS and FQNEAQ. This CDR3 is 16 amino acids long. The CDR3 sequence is CASSPERLNLGGTQYF. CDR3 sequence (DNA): TGTGCCAGCAGCCCCGAAAGACTAAACCTAGGCGGTACGCAGTATTTT.

The chain's CDR3 is CASGGQRITYGYTF. The CDR3 nucleotides read TGTGCCAGCGGTGGACAGCGTATAACCTATGGCTACACCTTC. V is TRBV10-3 and J is TRBJ1-2; D possibly corresponds to TRBD1 (6 bases). This CDR3 has 14 residues. V was pared by 10 bases and J by 4 bases, with 19 bases between. Germline loops: CDR1 ENHRY, CDR2 SYGVKD.